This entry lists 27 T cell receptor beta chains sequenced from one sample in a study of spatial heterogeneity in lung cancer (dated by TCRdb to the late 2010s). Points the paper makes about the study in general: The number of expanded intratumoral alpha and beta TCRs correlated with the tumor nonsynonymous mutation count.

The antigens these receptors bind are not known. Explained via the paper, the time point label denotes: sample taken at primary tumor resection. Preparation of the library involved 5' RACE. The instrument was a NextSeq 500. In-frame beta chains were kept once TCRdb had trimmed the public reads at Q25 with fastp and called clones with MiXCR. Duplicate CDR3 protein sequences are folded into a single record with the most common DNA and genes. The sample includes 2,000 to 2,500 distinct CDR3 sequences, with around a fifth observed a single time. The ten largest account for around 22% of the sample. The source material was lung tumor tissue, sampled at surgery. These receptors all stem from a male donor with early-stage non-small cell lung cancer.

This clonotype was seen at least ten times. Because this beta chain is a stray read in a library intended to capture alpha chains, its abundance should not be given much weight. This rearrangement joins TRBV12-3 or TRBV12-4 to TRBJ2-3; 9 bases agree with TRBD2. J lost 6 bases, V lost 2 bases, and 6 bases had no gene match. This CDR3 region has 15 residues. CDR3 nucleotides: TGTGCCAGCAGTTTAAGGCTAGCGGGGCATGATACGCAGTATTTT. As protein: CASSLRLAGHDTQYF.

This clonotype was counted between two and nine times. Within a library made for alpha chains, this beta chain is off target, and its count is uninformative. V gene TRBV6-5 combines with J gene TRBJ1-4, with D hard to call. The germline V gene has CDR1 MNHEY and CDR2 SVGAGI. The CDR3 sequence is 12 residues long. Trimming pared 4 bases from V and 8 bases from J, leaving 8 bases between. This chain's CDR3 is CASSSDREKLFF. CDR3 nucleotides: TGTGCCAGCAGTTCGGATAGGGAAAAACTGTTTTTT.

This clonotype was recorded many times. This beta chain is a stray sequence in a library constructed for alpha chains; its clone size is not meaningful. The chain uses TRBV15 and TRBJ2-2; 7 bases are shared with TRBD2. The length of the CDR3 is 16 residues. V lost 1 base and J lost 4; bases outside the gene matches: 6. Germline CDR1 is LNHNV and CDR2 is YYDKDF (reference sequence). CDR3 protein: CATSRGTRRSTGELFF. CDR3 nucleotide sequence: TGTGCCACCAGCAGAGGGACTAGAAGAAGCACCGGGGAGCTGTTTTTT. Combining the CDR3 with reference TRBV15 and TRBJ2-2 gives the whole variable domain DAMVIQNPRYQVTQFGKPVTLSCSQTLNHNVMYWYQQKSSQAPKLLFHYYDKDFNNEADTPDNFQSRRPNTSFCFLDIRSPGLGDTAMYLCATSRGTRRSTGELFFGEGSRLTVL.

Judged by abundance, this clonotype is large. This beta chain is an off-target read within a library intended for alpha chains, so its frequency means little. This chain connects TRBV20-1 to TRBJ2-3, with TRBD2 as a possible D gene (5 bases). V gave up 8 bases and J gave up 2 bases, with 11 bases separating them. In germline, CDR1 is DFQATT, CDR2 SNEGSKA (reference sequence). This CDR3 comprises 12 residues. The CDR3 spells CSSGVNTDTQYF. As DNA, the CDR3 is TGCAGTAGCGGAGTAAACACAGATACGCAGTATTTT.

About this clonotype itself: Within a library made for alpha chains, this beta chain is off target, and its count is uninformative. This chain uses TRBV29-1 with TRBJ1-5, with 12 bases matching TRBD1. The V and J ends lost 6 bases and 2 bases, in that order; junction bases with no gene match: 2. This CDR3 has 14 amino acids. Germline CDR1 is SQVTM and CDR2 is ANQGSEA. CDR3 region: CSVGQGAGNQPQHF. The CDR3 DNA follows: TGCAGCGTGGGACAGGGGGCAGGCAATCAGCCCCAGCATTTT.

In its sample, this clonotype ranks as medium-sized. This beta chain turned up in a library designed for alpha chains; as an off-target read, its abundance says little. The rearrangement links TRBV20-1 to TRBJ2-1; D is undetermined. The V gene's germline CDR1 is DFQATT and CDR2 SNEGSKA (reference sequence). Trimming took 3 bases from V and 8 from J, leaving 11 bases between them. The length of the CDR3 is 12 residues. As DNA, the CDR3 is TGCAGTGCTAGGCGGCAGGTCTATGAGCAGTTCTTC. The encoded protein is CSARRQVYEQFF.

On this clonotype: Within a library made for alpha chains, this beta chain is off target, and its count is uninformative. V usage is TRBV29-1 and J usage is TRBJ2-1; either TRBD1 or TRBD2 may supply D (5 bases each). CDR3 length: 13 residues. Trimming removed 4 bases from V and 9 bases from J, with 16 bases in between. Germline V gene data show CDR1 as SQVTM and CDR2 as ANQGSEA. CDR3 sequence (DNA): TGCAGCGTTGGAGACAGCGAGGGGTCTGAGCAGTTCTTC. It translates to CSVGDSEGSEQFF.

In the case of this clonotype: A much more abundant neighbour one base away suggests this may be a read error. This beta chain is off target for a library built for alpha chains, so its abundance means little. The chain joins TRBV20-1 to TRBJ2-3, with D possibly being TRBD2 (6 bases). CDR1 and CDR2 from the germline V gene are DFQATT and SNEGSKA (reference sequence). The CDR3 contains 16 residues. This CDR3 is CNARDRRRGGVDTQYF. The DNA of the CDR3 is TGCAATGCTAGAGATCGAAGGCGGGGCGGGGTTGATACGCAGTATTTT.

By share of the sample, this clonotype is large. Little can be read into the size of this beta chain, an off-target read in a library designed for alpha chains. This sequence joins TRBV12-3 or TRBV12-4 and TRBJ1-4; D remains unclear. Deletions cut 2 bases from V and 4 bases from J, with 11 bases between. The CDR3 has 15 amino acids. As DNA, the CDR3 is TGTGCCAGCAGTTTATTCAGAAGAGGTAATGAAAAACTGTTTTTT. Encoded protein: CASSLFRRGNEKLFF.

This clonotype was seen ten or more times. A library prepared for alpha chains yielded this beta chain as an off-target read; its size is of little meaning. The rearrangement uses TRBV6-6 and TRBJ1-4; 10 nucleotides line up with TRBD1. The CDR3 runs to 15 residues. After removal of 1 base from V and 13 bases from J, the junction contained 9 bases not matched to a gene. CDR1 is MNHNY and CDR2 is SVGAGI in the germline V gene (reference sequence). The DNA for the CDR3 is TGTGCCAGCAGTTACTTGGGGACAGGGGAAAATAGACTGTTTTTT. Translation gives CASSYLGTGENRLFF.

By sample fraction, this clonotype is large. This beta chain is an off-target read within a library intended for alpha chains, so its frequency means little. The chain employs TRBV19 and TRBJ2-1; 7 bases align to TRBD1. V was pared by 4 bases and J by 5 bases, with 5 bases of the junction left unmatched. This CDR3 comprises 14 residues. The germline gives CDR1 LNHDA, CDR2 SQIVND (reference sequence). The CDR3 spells CASSTRQGHNEQFF. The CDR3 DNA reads TGTGCCAGTAGTACGAGACAGGGACACAATGAGCAGTTCTTC.

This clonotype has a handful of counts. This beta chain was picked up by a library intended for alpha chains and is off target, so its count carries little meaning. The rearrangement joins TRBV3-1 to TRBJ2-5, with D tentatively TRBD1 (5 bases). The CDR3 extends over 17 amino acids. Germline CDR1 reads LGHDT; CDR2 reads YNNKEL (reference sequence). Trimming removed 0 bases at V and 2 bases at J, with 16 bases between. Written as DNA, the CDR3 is TGTGCCAGCAGCCAAGATCCAGTACAGGTGACTCAAGAGACCCAGTACTTC. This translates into CASSQDPVQVTQETQYF.

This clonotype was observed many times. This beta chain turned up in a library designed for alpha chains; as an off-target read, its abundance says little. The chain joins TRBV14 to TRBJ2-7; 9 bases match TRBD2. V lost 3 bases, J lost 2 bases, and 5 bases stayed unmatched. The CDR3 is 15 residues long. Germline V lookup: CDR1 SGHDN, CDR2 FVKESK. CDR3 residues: CASSQFGGRAYEQYF. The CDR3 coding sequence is TGTGCCAGCAGCCAGTTTGGCGGGAGGGCCTACGAGCAGTACTTC. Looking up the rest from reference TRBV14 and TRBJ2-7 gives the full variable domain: EAGVTQFPSHSVIEKGQTVTLRCDPISGHDNLYWYRRVMGKEIKFLLHFVKESKQDESGMPNNRFLAERTGGTYSTLKVQPAELEDSGVYFCASSQFGGRAYEQYFGPGTRLTVT.

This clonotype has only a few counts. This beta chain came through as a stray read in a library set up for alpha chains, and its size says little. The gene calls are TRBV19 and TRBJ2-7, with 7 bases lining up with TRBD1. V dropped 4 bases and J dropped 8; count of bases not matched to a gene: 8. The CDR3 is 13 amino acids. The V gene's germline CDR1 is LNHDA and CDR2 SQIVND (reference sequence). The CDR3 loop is CASSTPGTAKQYF. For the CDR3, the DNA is TGTGCCAGTAGTACCCCCGGGACAGCTAAGCAGTACTTC.

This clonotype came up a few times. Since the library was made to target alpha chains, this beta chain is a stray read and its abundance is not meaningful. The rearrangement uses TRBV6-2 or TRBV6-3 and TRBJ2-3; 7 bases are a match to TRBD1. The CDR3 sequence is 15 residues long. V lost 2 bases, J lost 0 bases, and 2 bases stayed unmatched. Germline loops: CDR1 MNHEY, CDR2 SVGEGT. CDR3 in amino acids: CASSYRDRSTDTQYF. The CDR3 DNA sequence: TGTGCCAGCAGTTACCGGGACAGAAGCACAGATACGCAGTATTTT.

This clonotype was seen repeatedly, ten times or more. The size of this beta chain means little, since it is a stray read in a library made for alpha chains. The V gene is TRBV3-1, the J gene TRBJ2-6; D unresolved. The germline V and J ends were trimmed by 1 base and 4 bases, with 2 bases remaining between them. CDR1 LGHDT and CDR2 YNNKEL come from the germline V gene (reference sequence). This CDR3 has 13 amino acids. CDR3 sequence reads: CASSQGGANVLTF. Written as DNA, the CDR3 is TGTGCCAGCAGCCAAGGGGGGGCCAACGTCCTGACTTTC. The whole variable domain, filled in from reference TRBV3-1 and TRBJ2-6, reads DTAVSQTPKYLVTQMGNDKSIKCEQNLGHDTMYWYKQDSKKFLKIMFSYNNKELIINETVPNRFSPKSPDKAHLNLHINSLELGDSAVYFCASSQGGANVLTFGAGSRLTVL.

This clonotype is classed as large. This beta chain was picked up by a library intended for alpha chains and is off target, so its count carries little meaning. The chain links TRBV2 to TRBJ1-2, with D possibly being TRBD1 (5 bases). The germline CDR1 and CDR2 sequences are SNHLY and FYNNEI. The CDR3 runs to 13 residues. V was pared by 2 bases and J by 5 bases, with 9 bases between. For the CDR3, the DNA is TGTGCCAGCAGTGAACAGGGACGGTATGGCTACACCTTC. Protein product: CASSEQGRYGYTF.

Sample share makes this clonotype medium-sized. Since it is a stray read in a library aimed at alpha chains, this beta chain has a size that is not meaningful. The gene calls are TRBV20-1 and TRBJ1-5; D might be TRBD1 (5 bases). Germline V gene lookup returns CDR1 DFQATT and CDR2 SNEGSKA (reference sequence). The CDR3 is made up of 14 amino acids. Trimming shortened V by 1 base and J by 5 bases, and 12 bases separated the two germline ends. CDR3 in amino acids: CSARVPGTHQPQHF. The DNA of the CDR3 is TGCAGTGCTAGAGTCCCAGGGACTCATCAGCCCCAGCATTTT.

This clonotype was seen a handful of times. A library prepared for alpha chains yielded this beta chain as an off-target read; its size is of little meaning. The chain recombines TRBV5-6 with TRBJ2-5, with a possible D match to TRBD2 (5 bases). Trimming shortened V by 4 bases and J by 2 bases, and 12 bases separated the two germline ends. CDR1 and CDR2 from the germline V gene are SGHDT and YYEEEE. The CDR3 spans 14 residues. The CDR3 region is CASSHGLRQETQYF. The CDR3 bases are TGTGCCAGCAGCCACGGACTGAGACAAGAGACCCAGTACTTC. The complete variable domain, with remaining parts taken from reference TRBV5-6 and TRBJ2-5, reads DAGVTQSPTHLIKTRGQQVTLRCSPKSGHDTVSWYQQALGQGPQFIFQYYEEEERQRGNFPDRFSGHQFPNYSSELNVNALLLGDSALYLCASSHGLRQETQYFGPGTRLLVL.

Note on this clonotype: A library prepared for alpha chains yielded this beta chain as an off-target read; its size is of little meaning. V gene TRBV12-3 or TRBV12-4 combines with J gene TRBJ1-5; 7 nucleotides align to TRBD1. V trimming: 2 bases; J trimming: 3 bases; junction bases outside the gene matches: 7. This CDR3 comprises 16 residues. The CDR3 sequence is CASSLRQGPYNQPQHF. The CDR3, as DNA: TGTGCCAGCAGTTTACGACAGGGACCCTACAATCAGCCCCAGCATTTT.

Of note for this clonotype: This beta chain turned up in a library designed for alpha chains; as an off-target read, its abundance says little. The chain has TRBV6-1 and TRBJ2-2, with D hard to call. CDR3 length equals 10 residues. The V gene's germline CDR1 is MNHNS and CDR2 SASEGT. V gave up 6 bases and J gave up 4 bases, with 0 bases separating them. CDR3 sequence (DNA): TGTGCCAGCAGCACCGGGGAGCTGTTTTTT. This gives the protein CASSTGELFF.

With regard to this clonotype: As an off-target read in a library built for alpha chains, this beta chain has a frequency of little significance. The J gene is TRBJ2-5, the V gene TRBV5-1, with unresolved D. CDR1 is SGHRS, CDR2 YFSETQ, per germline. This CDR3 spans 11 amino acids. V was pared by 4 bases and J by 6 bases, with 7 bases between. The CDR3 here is CASSDYQTQYF. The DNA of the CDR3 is TGCGCCAGCAGCGATTATCAGACCCAGTACTTC.

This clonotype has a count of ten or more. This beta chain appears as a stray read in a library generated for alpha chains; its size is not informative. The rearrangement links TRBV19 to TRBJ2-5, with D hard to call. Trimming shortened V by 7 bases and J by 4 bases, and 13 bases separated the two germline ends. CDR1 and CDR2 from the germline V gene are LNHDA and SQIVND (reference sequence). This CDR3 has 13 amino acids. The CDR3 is CASTTTERETQYF. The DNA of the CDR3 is TGTGCCAGTACGACAACCGAGAGAGAGACCCAGTACTTC.

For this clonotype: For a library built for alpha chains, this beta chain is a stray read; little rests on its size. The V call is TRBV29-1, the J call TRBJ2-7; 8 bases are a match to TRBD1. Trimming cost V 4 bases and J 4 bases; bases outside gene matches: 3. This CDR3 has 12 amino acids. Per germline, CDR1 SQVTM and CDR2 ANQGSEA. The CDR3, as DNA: TGCAGCGTTGTCAGGGGGCAGTACGAGCAGTACTTC. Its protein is CSVVRGQYEQYF.

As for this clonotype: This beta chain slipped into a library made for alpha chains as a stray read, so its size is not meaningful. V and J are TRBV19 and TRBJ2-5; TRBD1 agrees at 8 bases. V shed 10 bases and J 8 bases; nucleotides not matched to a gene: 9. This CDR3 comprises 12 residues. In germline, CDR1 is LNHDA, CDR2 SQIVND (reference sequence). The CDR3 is CATGQGLETQYF. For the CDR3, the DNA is TGTGCCACCGGACAGGGATTGGAAACCCAGTACTTC. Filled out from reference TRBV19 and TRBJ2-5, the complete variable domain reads DGGITQSPKYLFRKEGQNVTLSCEQNLNHDAMYWYRQDPGQGLRLIYYSQIVNDFQKGDIAEGYSVSREKKESFPLTVTSAQKNPTAFYLCATGQGLETQYFGPGTRLLVL.

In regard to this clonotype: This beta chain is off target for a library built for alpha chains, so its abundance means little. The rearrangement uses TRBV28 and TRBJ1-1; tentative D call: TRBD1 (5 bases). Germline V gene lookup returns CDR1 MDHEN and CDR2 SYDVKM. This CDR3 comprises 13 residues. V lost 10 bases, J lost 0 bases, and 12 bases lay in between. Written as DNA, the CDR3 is TGTGCCACGATGGGACGGTTGAACACTGAAGCTTTCTTT. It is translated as CATMGRLNTEAFF.

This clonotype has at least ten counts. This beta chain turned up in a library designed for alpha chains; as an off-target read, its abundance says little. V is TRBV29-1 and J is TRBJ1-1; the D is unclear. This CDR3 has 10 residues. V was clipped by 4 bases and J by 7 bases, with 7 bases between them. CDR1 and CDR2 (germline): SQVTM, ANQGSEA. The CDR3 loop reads CSVVTVEAFF. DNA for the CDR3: TGCAGCGTTGTAACCGTTGAAGCTTTCTTT. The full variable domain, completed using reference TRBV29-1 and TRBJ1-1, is SAVISQKPSRDICQRGTSLTIQCQVDSQVTMMFWYRQQPGQSLTLIATANQGSEATYESGFVIDKFPISRPNLTFSTLTVSNMSPEDSSIYLCSVVTVEAFFGQGTRLTVV.